The 8 T cell receptor beta chains in this list originate from one sample, sequenced in a study of blood T cell repertoires in COVID-19. TCRdb keeps only in-frame clones here, not all; method: immunoSEQ multiplex PCR. Among 100,000 or so clones listed, around four fifths were seen once. Sequenced input: peripheral blood. All receptors come from a man in his fifties or sixties with active or convalescent COVID-19.

As DNA, the CDR3 is TGTGCCAGCAGCCAAGTACCTAGCGTTACGTTGGGGGAGCAGTACTTC. It specifies CASSQVPSVTLGEQYF. The rearrangement joins TRBV14 to TRBJ2-7; D perhaps matches TRBD2 (6 bases). Germline lookup yields CDR1 SGHDN and CDR2 FVKESK. The CDR3 is 16 residues long. V dropped 1 base and J dropped 7 bases, with 20 bases sitting between them.

The rearrangement links TRBV30 to TRBJ1-3; unclear D gene. CDR3 length: 11 residues. V lost 2 bases, J lost 3 bases, and 2 bases lay in between. Germline V gene lookup returns CDR1 GTSNPN and CDR2 SVGIG (reference sequence). The CDR3 reads CAWSYGNTIYF. The CDR3 nucleotides are TGTGCCTGGAGTTATGGAAACACCATATATTTT.

The rearrangement joins TRBV12-5 to TRBJ2-7, with 9 bases fitting TRBD2. CDR1 and CDR2 from the germline V gene are LGHNT and FRNRAP. Trimming removed 0 bases from V and 3 bases from J; junction bases left unmatched: 15. This CDR3 is built from 19 residues. CDR3 amino acids: CASGLVPSGEVLAGYEQYF. DNA of the CDR3: TGTGCTAGTGGTTTGGTACCCTCAGGGGAGGTACTAGCGGGCTACGAGCAGTACTTC.

V is TRBV9 and J is TRBJ2-2; D possibly corresponds to TRBD1 (6 bases). Germline CDR1 SGDLS, CDR2 YYNGEE. V was cut by 3 bases and J by 4 bases, with 13 bases left in between. This CDR3 is 15 amino acids long. The chain's CDR3 is CASSEGHGLTGELFF. CDR3 nucleotide sequence: TGTGCCAGCAGCGAGGGACACGGGCTCACCGGGGAGCTGTTTTTT.

The V and J genes are TRBV19 and TRBJ2-1; the match to TRBD2 covers 12 bases. CDR3 length equals 15 residues. The V gene's germline CDR1 is LNHDA and CDR2 SQIVND (reference sequence). V shed 6 bases and J 7 bases; nucleotides not matched to a gene: 7. The CDR3 sequence is CASRSSGRAVNEQFF. The CDR3 DNA reads TGTGCCAGTAGGTCTAGCGGGAGGGCCGTAAATGAGCAGTTCTTC.

This clone was counted between two and nine times. The gene calls are TRBV2 and TRBJ2-3; D remains unclear. Germline values: CDR1 SNHLY, CDR2 FYNNEI. There are 12 residues in the CDR3. The CDR3, as DNA: TGTAGCCCCGGCTCCCACGGGGATACGCAGTATTTT. Encoded protein: CSPGSHGDTQYF.

The chain links TRBV12-3 or TRBV12-4 to TRBJ1-2, with D unclear. V was clipped by 5 bases and J by 0 bases, with 4 bases between them. The CDR3 covers 12 residues. The CDR3 coding sequence is TGTGCCAGCAGTCAGGCTAACTATGGCTACACCTTC. It translates to CASSQANYGYTF.

The chain is built from TRBV9 and TRBJ2-3; 7 bases align to TRBD2. The germline V gene has CDR1 SGDLS and CDR2 YYNGEE. Trimming cost V 2 bases and J 3 bases; bases outside gene matches: 9. The CDR3 spans 16 residues. CDR3 in amino acids: CASSVSGGSATDTQYF. DNA for the CDR3: TGTGCCAGCAGCGTCTCAGGCGGGAGCGCGACAGATACGCAGTATTTT.